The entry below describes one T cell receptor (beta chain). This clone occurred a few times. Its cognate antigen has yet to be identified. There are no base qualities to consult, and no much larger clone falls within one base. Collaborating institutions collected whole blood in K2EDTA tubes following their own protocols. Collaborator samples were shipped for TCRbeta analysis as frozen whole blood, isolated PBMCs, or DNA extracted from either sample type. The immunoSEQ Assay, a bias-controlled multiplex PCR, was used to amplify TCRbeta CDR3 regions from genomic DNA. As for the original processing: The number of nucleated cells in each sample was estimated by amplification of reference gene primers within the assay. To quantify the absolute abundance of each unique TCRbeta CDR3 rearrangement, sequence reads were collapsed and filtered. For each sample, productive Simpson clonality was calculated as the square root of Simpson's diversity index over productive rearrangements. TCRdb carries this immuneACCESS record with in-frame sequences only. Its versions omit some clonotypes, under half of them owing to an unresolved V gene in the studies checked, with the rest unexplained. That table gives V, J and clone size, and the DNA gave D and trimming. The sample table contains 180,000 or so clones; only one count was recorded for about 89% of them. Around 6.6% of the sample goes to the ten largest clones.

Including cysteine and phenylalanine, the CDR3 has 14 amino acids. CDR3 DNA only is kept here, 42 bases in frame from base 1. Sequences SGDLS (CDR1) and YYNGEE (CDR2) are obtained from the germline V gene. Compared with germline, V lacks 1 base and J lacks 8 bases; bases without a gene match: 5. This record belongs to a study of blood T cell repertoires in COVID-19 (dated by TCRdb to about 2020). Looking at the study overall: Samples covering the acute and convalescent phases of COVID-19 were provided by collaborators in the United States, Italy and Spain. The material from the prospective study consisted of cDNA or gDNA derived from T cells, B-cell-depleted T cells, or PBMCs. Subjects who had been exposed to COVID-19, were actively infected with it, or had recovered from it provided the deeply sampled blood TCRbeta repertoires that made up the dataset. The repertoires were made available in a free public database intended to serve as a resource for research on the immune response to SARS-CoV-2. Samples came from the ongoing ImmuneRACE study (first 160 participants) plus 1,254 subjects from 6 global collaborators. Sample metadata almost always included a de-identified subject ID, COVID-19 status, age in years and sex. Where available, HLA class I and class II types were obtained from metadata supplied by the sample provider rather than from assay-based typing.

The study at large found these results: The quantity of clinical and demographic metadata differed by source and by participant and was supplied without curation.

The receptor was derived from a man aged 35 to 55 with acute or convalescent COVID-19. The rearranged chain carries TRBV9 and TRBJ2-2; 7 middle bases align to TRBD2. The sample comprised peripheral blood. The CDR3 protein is CASSVSGGSGELFF. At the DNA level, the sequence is TGTGCCAGCAGCGTATCGGGGGGTTCTGGGGAGCTGTTTTTT.